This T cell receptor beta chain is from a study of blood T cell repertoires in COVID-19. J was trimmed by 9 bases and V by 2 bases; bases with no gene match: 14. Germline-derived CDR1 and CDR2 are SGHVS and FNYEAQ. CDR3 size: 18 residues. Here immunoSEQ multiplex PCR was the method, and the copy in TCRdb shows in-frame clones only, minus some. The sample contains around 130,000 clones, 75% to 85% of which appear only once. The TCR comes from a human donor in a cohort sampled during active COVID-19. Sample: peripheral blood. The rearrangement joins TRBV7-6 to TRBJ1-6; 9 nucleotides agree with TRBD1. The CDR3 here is CASSLTGGGGATSSPLHF. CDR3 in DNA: TGTGCCAGCAGCTTAACAGGGGGCGGGGGTGCCACCAGTTCACCCCTCCACTTT.